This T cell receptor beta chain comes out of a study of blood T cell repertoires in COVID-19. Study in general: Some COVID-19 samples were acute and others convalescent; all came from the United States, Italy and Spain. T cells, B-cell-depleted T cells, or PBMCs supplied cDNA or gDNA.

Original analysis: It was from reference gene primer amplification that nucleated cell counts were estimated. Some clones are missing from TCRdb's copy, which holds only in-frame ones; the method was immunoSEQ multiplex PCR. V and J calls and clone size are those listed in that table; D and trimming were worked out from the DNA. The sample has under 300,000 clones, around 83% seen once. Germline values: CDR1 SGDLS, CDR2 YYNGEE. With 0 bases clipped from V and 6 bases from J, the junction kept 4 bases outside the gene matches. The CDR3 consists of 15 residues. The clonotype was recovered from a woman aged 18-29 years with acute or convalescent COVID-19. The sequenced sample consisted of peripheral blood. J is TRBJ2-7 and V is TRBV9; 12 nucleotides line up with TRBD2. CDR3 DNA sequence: TGTGCCAGCAGCGTAGAGACTAGCGGGAGAGGCGAGCAGTACTTC. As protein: CASSVETSGRGEQYF.